The next 24 T cell receptor beta chains were all read from a single sample in a study of T cells in Graves' hyperthyroidism and ophthalmopathy. It was RNA transcripts that yielded the amplified TCR beta CDR3 regions. When the TCR CDR3 underwent first-round RT-PCR, the HTBI primer set was used. MiXCR, applied by TCRdb to the multiplex PCR reads, yields one record per CDR3 protein. The sample holds about 690,000 distinct CDR3 sequences, 17% seen once. Input material: blood. The receptors stem from a man aged 50 to 59 with Graves' hyperthyroidism.

This clonotype was counted at least ten times. The CDR3 DNA is TGTGCCAGCAGTCTACTAGGGACAGACGGCTACACCTTC. Its protein is CASSLLGTDGYTF. V and J are TRBV28 and TRBJ1-2; 7 bases map to TRBD1. The germline CDR1 and CDR2 sequences are MDHEN and SYDVKM. V dropped 5 bases and J dropped 8; count of bases not matched to a gene: 8. The CDR3 has 13 amino acids.

This clonotype came up many times. The chain links TRBV11-3 to TRBJ2-1; TRBD2 aligns across 8 bases. The CDR3 sequence is 16 residues long. V shed 6 bases and J 2 bases; nucleotides not matched to a gene: 9. In germline, CDR1 is SGHNT, CDR2 YENEEA. The CDR3: CASSMAGGWAYNEQFF. The CDR3 coding sequence is TGTGCCAGCAGTATGGCGGGGGGTTGGGCCTACAATGAGCAGTTCTTC.

Ten or more counts support this clonotype. The chain employs TRBV12-3 or TRBV12-4 and TRBJ2-1; D uncertain. CDR3 length equals 13 residues. The V end lost 1 base, the J end lost 6 bases, and 7 bases lay between the germline ends. CDR3 sequence (DNA): TGTGCCAGCAGTTTAGGTTGGGCCAATGAGCAGTTCTTC. Translating gives CASSLGWANEQFF.

The chain couples TRBV28 to TRBJ1-2; D ambiguous. CDR3 size: 12 residues. Trimming removed 2 bases at V and 8 bases at J, with 9 bases between. Germline CDR1 MDHEN, CDR2 SYDVKM. CDR3 in amino acids: CASSLMGHGYTF. In DNA form, the CDR3 reads TGTGCCAGCAGTTTAATGGGCCACGGCTACACCTTC.

This clonotype turned up a few times. The chain carries TRBV7-8 and TRBJ2-7; a possible D gene is TRBD1 (6 bases). V was cut by 0 bases and J by 2 bases, with 8 bases left in between. This CDR3 is built from 14 residues. The germline V gene has CDR1 SGHVS and CDR2 FQNEAQ. CDR3 coding DNA: TGTGCCAGCAGCTTAGCGGGACACACCTACGAGCAGTACTTC. This sequence encodes CASSLAGHTYEQYF.

The gene calls are TRBV5-6 and TRBJ1-5; D gene ambiguous. The CDR3 totals 15 residues. Germline CDR1 and CDR2: SGHDT and YYEEEE. Trimming removed 0 bases at V and 0 bases at J, with 7 bases between. In DNA, the CDR3 is TGTGCCAGCAGCTTGGGGCTTACTAGCAATCAGCCCCAGCATTTT. This translates into CASSLGLTSNQPQHF.

The rearrangement uses TRBV7-3 and TRBJ2-7; D call uncertain. The CDR3 length is 14 residues. From germline, CDR1 is SGHTA and CDR2 FQGTGA. V lost 5 bases and J 1 base, leaving 12 bases between the germline ends. For the CDR3, the DNA is TGTGCCAGCAGCCCCGGCGTGGGGTCCTACGAGCAGTACTTC. It is translated as CASSPGVGSYEQYF.

This clonotype was seen more than once but under ten times. The rearrangement uses TRBV20-1 and TRBJ2-5; D perhaps matches TRBD2 (6 bases). CDR1 and CDR2 (germline): DFQATT, SNEGSKA (reference sequence). The CDR3 consists of 15 residues. V shed 1 base and J shed 2 bases, with 14 bases lying between them. CDR3: CSARVTGTRQETQYF. For the CDR3, the DNA is TGCAGTGCTAGAGTGACCGGGACTCGACAAGAGACCCAGTACTTC.

The chain combines TRBV5-1 with TRBJ2-5; TRBD2 matches 8 bases. The CDR3 length is 16 residues. V was clipped by 0 bases and J by 2 bases; unmatched bases: 6. Germline CDR1 and CDR2: SGHRS and YFSETQ. CDR3 bases: TGCGCCAGCAGCTTGGAACTAGCGGAAACACAAGAGACCCAGTACTTC. Protein sequence: CASSLELAETQETQYF.

The table lists this clonotype with many counts. The chain's CDR3 is CATSEKRRVFDTGELFF. CDR3 in DNA: TGTGCCACCAGTGAGAAAAGACGGGTATTCGACACCGGGGAGCTGTTTTTT. The chain employs TRBV24-1 and TRBJ2-2, with D hard to call. This CDR3 is 17 amino acids long. V gave up 4 bases and J gave up 3 bases, with 17 bases separating them. Germline assignment: CDR1 KGHDR and CDR2 SFDVKD.

In this sample, this clonotype turned up many times. This chain connects TRBV18 to TRBJ2-7; D is undetermined. This CDR3 spans 13 amino acids. Per germline, CDR1 KGHSH and CDR2 LQKENI. Trimming stripped 2 bases from V and 5 bases from J, with 10 bases between. For the CDR3, the DNA is TGTGCCAGCTCACCAACGGAGAGAGACGAGCAGTACTTC. Its translation is CASSPTERDEQYF.

The sample holds many counts of this clonotype. This chain joins TRBV28 and TRBJ2-3; TRBD2 matches 8 bases. Germline V CDR1 and CDR2: MDHEN, SYDVKM. Losses at the gene ends were 7 bases for V and 6 bases for J; bases not matched to a gene: 9. The CDR3 runs 14 residues. The CDR3 sequence: CASTPAGVGDTQYF. Here the CDR3 DNA reads TGTGCCAGCACCCCAGCGGGAGTAGGGGATACGCAGTATTTT.

This clonotype occurred a few times. V and J are TRBV28 and TRBJ2-5; 9 bases line up with TRBD1. The CDR3 runs 15 residues. Germline CDR1 MDHEN, CDR2 SYDVKM. The V segment lost 2 bases and the J segment 4 bases; nucleotides outside the gene matches: 5. CDR3 amino acids: CASSLPGQGRETQYF. The CDR3 DNA reads as TGTGCCAGCAGTTTACCGGGACAGGGACGAGAGACCCAGTACTTC. The whole variable domain, remainder taken from reference TRBV28 and TRBJ2-5, is DVKVTQSSRYLVKRTGEKVFLECVQDMDHENMFWYRQDPGLGLRLIYFSYDVKMKEKGDIPEGYSVSREKKERFSLILESASTNQTSMYLCASSLPGQGRETQYFGPGTRLLVL.

This clonotype was detected ten times or more. CDR3 region: CASSIRTDIYGYTF. The CDR3 DNA reads as TGTGCCAGTAGTATTCGGACAGACATCTATGGCTACACCTTC. The chain employs TRBV19 and TRBJ1-2; D may be TRBD1 (6 bases). The CDR3 has 14 amino acids. V lost 3 bases and J 4 bases, leaving 12 bases between the germline ends. Germline values: CDR1 LNHDA, CDR2 SQIVND (reference sequence).

The sample holds a few counts of this clonotype. The chain combines TRBV6-1 with TRBJ1-1; the D gene is possibly TRBD1 (5 bases). Trimming pared 8 bases from V and 2 bases from J, leaving 18 bases between. Germline CDR1 MNHNS, CDR2 SASEGT. This CDR3 contains 15 residues. This CDR3 is CASARGPGKNTEAFF. The CDR3 bases are TGTGCCAGCGCCAGAGGGCCAGGGAAAAACACTGAAGCTTTCTTT.

This sequence joins TRBV6-2 or TRBV6-3 and TRBJ2-7, with TRBD1 matching over 9 bases. The CDR3 totals 14 residues. The germline V gene encodes CDR1 MNHEY and CDR2 SVGEGT. Trimming removed 6 bases from V and 3 bases from J; junction bases left unmatched: 6. This chain's CDR3 is CASSHGDRVYEQYF. In DNA, the CDR3 is TGTGCCAGCAGCCACGGGGACAGGGTCTACGAGCAGTACTTC.

This clonotype came up a few times. In DNA form, the CDR3 reads TGTGCCAGCAGACAAGGGGAGGACATCTCCTACGAGCAGTACTTC. Protein: CASRQGEDISYEQYF. The chain couples TRBV7-3 to TRBJ2-7; tentatively, D is TRBD2 (6 bases). The germline gives CDR1 SGHTA, CDR2 FQGTGA. The CDR3 consists of 15 residues. Deletions cut 6 bases from V and 0 bases from J, with 15 bases between. Full variable domain (rest looked up from reference TRBV7-3 and TRBJ2-7): GAGVSQTPSNKVTEKGKYVELRCDPISGHTALYWYRQSLGQGPEFLIYFQGTGAADDSGLPNDRFFAVRPEGSVSTLKIQRTERGDSAVYLCASRQGEDISYEQYFGPGTRLTVT.

The chain combines TRBV7-8 with TRBJ1-1, with 7 bases fitting TRBD1. CDR3 length: 13 residues. Trimming took 8 bases from V and 1 from J; bases not matched to a gene: 4. CDR1 and CDR2 from the germline V gene are SGHVS and FQNEAQ. The CDR3 spells CASGGQRNTEAFF. CDR3 nucleotide sequence: TGTGCCAGCGGGGGACAGAGGAACACTGAAGCTTTCTTT.

This clonotype was counted ten times or more. The chain employs TRBV20-1 and TRBJ2-1, with 7 bases fitting TRBD1. With V trimmed by 6 bases and J by 7 bases, 9 bases remained unmatched. Germline V gene lookup returns CDR1 DFQATT and CDR2 SNEGSKA (reference sequence). The CDR3 is 13 amino acids. CDR3 sequence (DNA): TGCAGTGCCCGAACCGGGACAGCGAATGAGCAGTTCTTC. Translating gives CSARTGTANEQFF.

This clonotype was observed at least ten times. The V call is TRBV11-2, the J call TRBJ1-3; unclear D gene. The CDR3 spans 16 residues. Germline CDR1 is SGHAT and CDR2 is FQNNGV. Trimming shortened V by 4 bases and J by 4 bases, and 17 bases separated the two germline ends. The CDR3 loop reads CASSSPARAVGNTIYF. The CDR3 region has the DNA TGTGCCAGCAGCTCCCCTGCGCGTGCGGTCGGAAACACCATATATTTT.

This clonotype was found many times. The gene calls are TRBV24-1 and TRBJ2-5; 11 bases agree with TRBD2. V gave up 2 bases and J gave up 5 bases; unmatched junction bases: 12. The germline V gene encodes CDR1 KGHDR and CDR2 SFDVKD. The CDR3 contains 18 residues. The chain's CDR3 is CATSDWAHTSGSGETQYF. In DNA, the CDR3 is TGTGCCACCAGTGATTGGGCCCACACTAGCGGGAGTGGCGAGACCCAGTACTTC.

This clonotype was counted ten times or more. The chain carries TRBV7-8 and TRBJ2-7; a possible D gene is TRBD1 (6 bases). This CDR3 is built from 14 residues. V dropped 5 bases and J dropped 6 bases, with 17 bases sitting between them. CDR1 and CDR2 (germline): SGHVS, FQNEAQ. The CDR3 DNA follows: TGTGCCAGCAGCCTCGGCACAGGGCGCGGCGAGCAGTACTTC. Residues: CASSLGTGRGEQYF.

There are many counts of this clonotype. The genes are TRBV2 and TRBJ1-6; 8 bases map to TRBD1. CDR3 length equals 14 residues. The J segment lost 5 bases and the V segment lost 6 bases, leaving 3 bases of the junction unmatched. From germline, CDR1 is SNHLY and CDR2 FYNNEI. The CDR3 spells CASRKQGDNSPLHF. CDR3 nucleotide sequence: TGTGCCAGCAGAAAACAGGGGGATAATTCACCCCTCCACTTT.

This rearrangement joins TRBV6-1 to TRBJ2-1; no reliable D call. Trimming left V 5 bases short and J 9 bases short, with 17 bases between. CDR1 MNHNS and CDR2 SASEGT come from the germline V gene. The CDR3 is 14 residues long. CDR3 sequence: CASSTLVSGVEQFF. The CDR3 coding sequence is TGTGCCAGCAGTACCCTCGTCTCAGGAGTTGAGCAGTTCTTC.